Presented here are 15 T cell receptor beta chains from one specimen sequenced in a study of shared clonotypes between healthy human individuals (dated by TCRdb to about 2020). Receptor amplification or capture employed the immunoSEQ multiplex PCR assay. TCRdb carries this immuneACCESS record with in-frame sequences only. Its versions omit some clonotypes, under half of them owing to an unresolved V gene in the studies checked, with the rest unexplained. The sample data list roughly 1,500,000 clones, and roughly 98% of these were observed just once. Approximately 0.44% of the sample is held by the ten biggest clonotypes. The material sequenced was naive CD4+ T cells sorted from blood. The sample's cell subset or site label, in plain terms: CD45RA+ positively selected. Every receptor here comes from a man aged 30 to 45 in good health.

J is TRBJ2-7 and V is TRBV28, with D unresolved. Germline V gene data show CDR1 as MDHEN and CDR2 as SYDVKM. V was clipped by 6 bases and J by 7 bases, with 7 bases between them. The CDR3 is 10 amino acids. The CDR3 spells CASRGIEQYF. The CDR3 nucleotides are TGTGCCAGCAGGGGGATAGAGCAGTACTTC. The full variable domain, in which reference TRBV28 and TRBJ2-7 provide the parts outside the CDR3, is DVKVTQSSRYLVKRTGEKVFLECVQDMDHENMFWYRQDPGLGLRLIYFSYDVKMKEKGDIPEGYSVSREKKERFSLILESASTNQTSMYLCASRGIEQYFGPGTRLTVT.

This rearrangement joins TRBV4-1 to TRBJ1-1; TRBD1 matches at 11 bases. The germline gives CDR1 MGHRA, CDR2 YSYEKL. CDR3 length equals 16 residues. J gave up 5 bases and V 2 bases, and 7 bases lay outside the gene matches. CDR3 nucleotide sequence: TGCGCCAGCAGCCAATTCCACGGACAGGGGGCGACTGAAGCTTTCTTT. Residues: CASSQFHGQGATEAFF.

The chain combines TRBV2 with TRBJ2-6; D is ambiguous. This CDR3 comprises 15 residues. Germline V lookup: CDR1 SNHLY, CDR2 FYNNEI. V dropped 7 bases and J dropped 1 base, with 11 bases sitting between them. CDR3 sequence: CASTQTSSGANVLTF. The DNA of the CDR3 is TGTGCCAGCACCCAAACCTCTTCTGGGGCCAACGTCCTGACTTTC.

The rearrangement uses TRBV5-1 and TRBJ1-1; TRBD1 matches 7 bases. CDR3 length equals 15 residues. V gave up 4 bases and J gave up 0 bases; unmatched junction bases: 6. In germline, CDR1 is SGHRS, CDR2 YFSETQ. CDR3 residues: CASSPLTGMNTEAFF. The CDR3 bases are TGCGCCAGCAGCCCGTTGACAGGGATGAACACTGAAGCTTTCTTT.

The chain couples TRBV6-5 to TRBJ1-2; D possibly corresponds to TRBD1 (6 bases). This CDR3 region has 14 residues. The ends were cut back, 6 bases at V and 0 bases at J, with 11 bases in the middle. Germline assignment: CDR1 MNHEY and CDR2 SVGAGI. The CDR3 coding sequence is TGTGCCAGCAGACTAGGGGGTTCTAACTATGGCTACACCTTC. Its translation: CASRLGGSNYGYTF.

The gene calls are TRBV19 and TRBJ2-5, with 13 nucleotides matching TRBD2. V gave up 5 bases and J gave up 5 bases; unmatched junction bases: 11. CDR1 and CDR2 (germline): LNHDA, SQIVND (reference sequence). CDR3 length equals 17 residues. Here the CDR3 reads CASSVRGTSGTRETQYF. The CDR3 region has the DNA TGTGCCAGTAGTGTCCGGGGGACTAGCGGGACACGGGAGACCCAGTACTTC.

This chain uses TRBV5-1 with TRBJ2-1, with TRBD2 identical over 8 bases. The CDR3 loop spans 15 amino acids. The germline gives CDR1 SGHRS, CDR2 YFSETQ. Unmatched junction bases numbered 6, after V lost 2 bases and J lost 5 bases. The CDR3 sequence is CASSFSGTTNNEQFF. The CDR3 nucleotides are TGCGCCAGCAGCTTTAGCGGGACTACCAACAATGAGCAGTTCTTC.

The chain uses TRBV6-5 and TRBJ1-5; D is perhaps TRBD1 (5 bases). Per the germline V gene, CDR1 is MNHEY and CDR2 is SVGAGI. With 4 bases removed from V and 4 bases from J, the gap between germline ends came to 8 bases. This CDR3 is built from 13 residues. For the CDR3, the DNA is TGTGCCAGCAGTTGGGGGGGGAATCAGCCCCAGCATTTT. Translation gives CASSWGGNQPQHF.

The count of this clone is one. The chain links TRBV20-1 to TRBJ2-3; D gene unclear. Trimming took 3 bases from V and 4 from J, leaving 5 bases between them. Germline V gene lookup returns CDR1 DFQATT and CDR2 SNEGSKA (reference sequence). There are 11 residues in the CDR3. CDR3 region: CSARTPDTQYF. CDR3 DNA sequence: TGCAGTGCTAGGACCCCAGATACGCAGTATTTT.

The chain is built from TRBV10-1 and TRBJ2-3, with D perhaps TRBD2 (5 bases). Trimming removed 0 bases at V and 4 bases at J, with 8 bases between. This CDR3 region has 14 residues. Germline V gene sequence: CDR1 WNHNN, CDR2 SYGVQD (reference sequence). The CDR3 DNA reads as TGCGCCAGCAGTGAGTCACGTAGCGCAGATACGCAGTATTTT. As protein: CASSESRSADTQYF.

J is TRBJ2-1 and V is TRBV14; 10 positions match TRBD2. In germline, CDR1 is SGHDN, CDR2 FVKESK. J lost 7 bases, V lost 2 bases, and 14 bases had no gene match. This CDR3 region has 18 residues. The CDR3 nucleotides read TGTGCCAGCAGCCAACCTAATAGCGGGAGGATCACGGTGAATGAGCAGTTCTTC. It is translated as CASSQPNSGRITVNEQFF.

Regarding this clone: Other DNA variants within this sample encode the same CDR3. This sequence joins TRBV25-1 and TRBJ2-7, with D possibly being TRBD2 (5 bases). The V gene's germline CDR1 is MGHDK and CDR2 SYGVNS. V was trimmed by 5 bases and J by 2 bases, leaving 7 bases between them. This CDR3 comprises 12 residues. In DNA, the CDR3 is TGTGCCAGCAGTCGACTACCCTACGAGCAGTACTTC. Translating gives CASSRLPYEQYF.

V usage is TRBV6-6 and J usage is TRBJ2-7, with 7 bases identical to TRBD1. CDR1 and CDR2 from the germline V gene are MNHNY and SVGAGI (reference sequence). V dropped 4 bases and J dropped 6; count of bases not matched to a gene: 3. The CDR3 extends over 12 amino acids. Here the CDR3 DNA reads TGTGCCAGCAGTTCGACAGGGCTCGAGCAGTACTTC. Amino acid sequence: CASSSTGLEQYF.

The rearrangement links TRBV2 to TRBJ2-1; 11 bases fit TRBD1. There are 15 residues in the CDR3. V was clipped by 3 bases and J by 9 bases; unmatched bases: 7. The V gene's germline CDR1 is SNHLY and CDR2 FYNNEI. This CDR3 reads CASSDAGQGVGEQFF. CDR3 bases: TGTGCCAGCAGTGACGCGGGACAGGGGGTCGGTGAGCAGTTCTTC.

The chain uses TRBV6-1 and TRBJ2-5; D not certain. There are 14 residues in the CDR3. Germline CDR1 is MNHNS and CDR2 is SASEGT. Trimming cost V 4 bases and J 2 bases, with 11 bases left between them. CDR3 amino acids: CASSVSPIQETQYF. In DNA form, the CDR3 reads TGTGCCAGCAGTGTCAGTCCTATTCAAGAGACCCAGTACTTC.